This entry features one T cell receptor (beta chain) sequence. CDR3 and TCR beta VDJ profiling relied on genomic DNA as the template. Each CDR3 protein gets one entry after TCRdb re-called the reads with MiXCR. The top ten hold 3% to 4% of the sample, which has under 200,000 distinct CDR3 sequences, roughly 45% seen once. This sample stems from a study of CD8+CD57+ T cells in acquired aplastic anemia. Across the whole study: Recorded DNA amounts for sorted CD4+ and CD8+ cells had an average of around 3.5 ug.

Individuals selected for sequencing had exhibited CD8+CD57+ cell expansion on flow cytometry. Each patient had severe acquired aplastic anemia. The CDR3 covers 14 residues. CDR1 is SGDLS, CDR2 YYNGEE, per germline. V dropped 2 bases and J dropped 7 bases, with 13 bases sitting between them. The V call is TRBV9, the J call TRBJ1-5, with D maybe TRBD1 (6 bases). Sequencing input: sorted CD4+, CD8+, or CD8+CD57+ T cells (not recorded which) from PBMCs. This TCR came from a human donor with aplastic anemia. CDR3 nucleotides: TGTGCCAGCAGCGTCGGGGGGGCCCGGCAGCCCCAGCATTTT. Translating it yields CASSVGGARQPQHF. The full variable domain, completed using reference TRBV9 and TRBJ1-5, is DSGVTQTPKHLITATGQRVTLRCSPRSGDLSVYWYQQSLDQGLQFLIQYYNGEERAKGNILERFSAQQFPDLHSELNLSSLELGDSALYFCASSVGGARQPQHFGDGTRLSIL.